A single T cell receptor (beta chain) is shown here with its context. In Seattle, patients joined the study during active infection and were tracked longitudinally. The sample belongs to a study of blood T cell repertoires in COVID-19. Libraries were prepared by immunoSEQ multiplex PCR; TCRdb keeps only in-frame clonotypes and omits some of them. Here the sample spans under 400,000 clones, 80% to 90% being singletons. Germline V gene sequence: CDR1 SGHDN, CDR2 FVKESK. The CDR3 has 18 residues. The junction had 9 bases not matched to a gene; V was cut back by 2 bases and J by 3 bases. The receptor was isolated from a woman aged 25 to 39 with COVID-19, enrolled during active disease. J is TRBJ2-7 and V is TRBV14; 14 bases agree with TRBD2. The sequencing sample was made of peripheral blood. The CDR3 bases are TGTGCCAGCAGCCAAATCGGACCTGGGACTAGCGGGAGCTACGAGCAGTACTTC. Encoded protein: CASSQIGPGTSGSYEQYF.